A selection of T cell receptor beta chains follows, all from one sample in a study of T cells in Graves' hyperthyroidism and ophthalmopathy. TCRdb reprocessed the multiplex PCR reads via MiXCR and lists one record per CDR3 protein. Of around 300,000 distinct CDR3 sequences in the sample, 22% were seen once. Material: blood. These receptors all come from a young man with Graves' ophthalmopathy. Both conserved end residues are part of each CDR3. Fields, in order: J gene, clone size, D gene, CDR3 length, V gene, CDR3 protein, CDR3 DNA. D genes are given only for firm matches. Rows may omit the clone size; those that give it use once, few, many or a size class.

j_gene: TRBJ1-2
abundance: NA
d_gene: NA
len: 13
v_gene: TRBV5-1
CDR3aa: CASSPDGKYGYTF
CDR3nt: TGCGCCAGCAGCCCGGACGGAAAATATGGCTACACCTTC

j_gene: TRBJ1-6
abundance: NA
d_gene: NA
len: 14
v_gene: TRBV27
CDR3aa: CASTDKSGSSPLHF
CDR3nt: TGTGCCAGCACCGATAAGAGTGGGTCCTCACCCCTCCACTTT

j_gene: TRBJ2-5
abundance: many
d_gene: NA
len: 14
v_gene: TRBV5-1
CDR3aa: CASSPQTGQETQYF
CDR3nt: TGCGCCAGCAGCCCGCAAACAGGGCAAGAGACCCAGTACTTC

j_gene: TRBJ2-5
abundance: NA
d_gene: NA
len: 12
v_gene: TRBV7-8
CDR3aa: CASRGWQETQYF
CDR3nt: TGTGCCAGCAGAGGATGGCAAGAGACCCAGTACTTC

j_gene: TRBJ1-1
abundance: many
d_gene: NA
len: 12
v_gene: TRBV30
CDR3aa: CAWSERGTEAFF
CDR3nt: TGTGCCTGGTCGGAAAGGGGAACTGAAGCTTTCTTT

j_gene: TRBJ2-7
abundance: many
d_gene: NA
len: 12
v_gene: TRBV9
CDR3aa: CASSRTAYEQYF
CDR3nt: TGTGCCAGCAGCCGGACAGCCTACGAGCAGTACTTC

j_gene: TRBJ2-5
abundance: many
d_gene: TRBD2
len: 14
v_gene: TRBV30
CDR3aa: CAWGTSGSQETQYF
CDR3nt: TGTGCCTGGGGTACTAGCGGGAGTCAAGAGACCCAGTACTTC

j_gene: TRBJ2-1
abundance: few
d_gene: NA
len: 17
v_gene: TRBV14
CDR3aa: CASSQVGGPILNNEQFF
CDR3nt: TGTGCCAGCAGCCAAGTGGGAGGCCCCATCCTCAACAATGAGCAGTTCTTC

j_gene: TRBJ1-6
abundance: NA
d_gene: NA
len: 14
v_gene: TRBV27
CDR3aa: CASSSQLYNSPLHF
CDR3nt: TGTGCCAGCAGTTCCCAGCTCTATAATTCACCCCTCCACTTT

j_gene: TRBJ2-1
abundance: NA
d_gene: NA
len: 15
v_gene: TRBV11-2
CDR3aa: CASSSEGRPYNEQFF
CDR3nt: TGTGCCAGCAGCTCAGAGGGGAGGCCCTACAATGAGCAGTTCTTC

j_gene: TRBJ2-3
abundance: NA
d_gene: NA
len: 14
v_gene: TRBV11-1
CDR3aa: CASRGQPSTDTQYF
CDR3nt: TGTGCCAGCAGAGGACAGCCTAGCACAGATACGCAGTATTTT

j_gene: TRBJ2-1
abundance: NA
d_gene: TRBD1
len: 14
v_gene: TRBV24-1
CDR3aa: CATTPGQGVGEQFF
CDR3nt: TGTGCCACCACCCCCGGACAGGGTGTAGGTGAGCAGTTCTTC

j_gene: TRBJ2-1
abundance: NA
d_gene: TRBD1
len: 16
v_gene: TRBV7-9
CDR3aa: CASRSTGQRGCNEQFF
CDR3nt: TGTGCCAGCAGGAGTACGGGACAGAGAGGATGCAATGAGCAGTTCTTC

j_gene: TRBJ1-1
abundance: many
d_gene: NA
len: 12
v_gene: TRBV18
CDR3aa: CASSDGPTQAFF
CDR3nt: TGTGCCAGCTCCGACGGACCGACTCAAGCTTTCTTT

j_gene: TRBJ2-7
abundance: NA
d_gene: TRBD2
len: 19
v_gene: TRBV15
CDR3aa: CATSRDGPKGLAGGLEQYF
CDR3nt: TGTGCCACCAGCAGAGATGGGCCTAAAGGGCTAGCGGGAGGTCTCGAGCAGTACTTC

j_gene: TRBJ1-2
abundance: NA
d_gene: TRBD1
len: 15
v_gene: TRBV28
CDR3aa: CASTPGGQQNYGYTF
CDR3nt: TGTGCCAGCACCCCAGGGGGACAGCAAAACTATGGCTACACCTTC

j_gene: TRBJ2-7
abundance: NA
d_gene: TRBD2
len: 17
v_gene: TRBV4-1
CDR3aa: CASSQGNRLAEPYEQYF
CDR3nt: TGCGCCAGCAGCCAAGGTAACAGACTAGCGGAGCCCTACGAGCAGTACTTC

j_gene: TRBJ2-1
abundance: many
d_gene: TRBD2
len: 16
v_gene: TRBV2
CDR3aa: CASSEARLAGINEQFF
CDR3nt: TGTGCCAGCAGTGAAGCGCGACTAGCGGGTATCAATGAGCAGTTCTTC

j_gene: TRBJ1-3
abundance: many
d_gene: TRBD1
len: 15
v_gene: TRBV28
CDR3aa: CASSFPGQTGNTIYF
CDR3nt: TGTGCCAGCAGTTTCCCGGGACAGACCGGAAACACCATATATTTT

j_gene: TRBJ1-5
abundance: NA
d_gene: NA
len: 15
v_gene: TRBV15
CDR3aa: CATSSEHTQGQPQHF
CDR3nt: TGTGCCACCAGCAGTGAGCACACCCAGGGACAGCCCCAGCATTTT

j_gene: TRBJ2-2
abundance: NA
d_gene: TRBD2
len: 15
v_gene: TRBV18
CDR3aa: CASSLSGSPTGELFF
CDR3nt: TGTGCCAGCTCACTAAGCGGGAGTCCCACCGGGGAGCTGTTTTTT

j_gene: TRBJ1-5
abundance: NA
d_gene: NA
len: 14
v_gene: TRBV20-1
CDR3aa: CSVGGGLRNQPQHF
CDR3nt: TGCAGTGTTGGGGGGGGATTGCGCAATCAGCCCCAGCATTTT

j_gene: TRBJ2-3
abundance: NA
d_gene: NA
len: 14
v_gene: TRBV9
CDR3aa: CASSVSAQQGTQYF
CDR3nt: TGTGCCAGCAGCGTATCAGCCCAACAGGGTACGCAGTATTTT

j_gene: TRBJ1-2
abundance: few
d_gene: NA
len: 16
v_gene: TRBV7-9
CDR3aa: CASSPGREMTNYGYTF
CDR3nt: TGTGCCAGCAGCCCGGGGAGGGAGATGACTAACTATGGCTACACCTTC

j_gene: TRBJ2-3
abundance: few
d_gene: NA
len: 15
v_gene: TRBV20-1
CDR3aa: CSAPKPSGFTDTQYF
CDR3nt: TGCAGTGCCCCGAAACCGAGCGGATTCACAGATACGCAGTATTTT

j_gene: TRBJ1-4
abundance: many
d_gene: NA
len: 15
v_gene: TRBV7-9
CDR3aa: CASSSGQQFGEKLFF
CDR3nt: TGTGCCAGCAGCTCGGGACAACAGTTTGGTGAAAAACTGTTTTTT

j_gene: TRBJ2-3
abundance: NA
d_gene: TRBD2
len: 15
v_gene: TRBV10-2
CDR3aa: CASSPTSGTTDTQYF
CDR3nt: TGCGCCAGCAGCCCTACTAGCGGGACCACAGATACGCAGTATTTT

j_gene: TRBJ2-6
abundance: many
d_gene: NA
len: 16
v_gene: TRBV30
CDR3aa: CAWSGGALPGANVLTF
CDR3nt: TGTGCCTGGAGTGGAGGGGCCTTACCTGGGGCCAACGTCCTGACTTTC

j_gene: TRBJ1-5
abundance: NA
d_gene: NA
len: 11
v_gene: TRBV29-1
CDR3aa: CSAGENQPQHF
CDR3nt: TGCAGCGCGGGGGAAAATCAGCCCCAGCATTTT

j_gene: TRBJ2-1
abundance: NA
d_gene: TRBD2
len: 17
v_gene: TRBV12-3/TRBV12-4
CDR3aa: CASSPLGSGSNRNEQFF
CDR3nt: TGTGCCAGCAGTCCCCTAGGGAGCGGGAGTAACAGGAATGAGCAGTTCTTC

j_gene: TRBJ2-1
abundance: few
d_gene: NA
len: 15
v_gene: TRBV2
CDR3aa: CASSEAGVGYNEQFF
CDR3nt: TGTGCCAGCAGTGAAGCGGGAGTGGGATACAATGAGCAGTTCTTC

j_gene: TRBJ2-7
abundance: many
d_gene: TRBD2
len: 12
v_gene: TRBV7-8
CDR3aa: CASSLERGGRYF
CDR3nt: TGTGCCAGCAGCTTAGAGAGGGGAGGGCGGTACTTC

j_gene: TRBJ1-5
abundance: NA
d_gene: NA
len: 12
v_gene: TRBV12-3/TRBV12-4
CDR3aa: CAGGKSNQPQHF
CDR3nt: TGTGCCGGGGGGAAGAGCAATCAGCCCCAGCATTTT

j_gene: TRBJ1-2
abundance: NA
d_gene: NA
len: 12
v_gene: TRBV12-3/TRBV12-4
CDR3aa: CASTWREYGYTF
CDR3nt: TGTGCCAGCACCTGGAGGGAGTATGGCTACACCTTC

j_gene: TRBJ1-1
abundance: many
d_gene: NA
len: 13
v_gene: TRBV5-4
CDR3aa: CASSLAGRTEAFF
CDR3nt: TGTGCCAGCAGCTTAGCAGGGAGGACTGAAGCTTTCTTT

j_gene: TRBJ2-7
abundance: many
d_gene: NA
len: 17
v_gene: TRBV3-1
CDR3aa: CASSQLKRPFPPGEQYF
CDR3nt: TGTGCCAGCAGCCAACTTAAGAGGCCTTTCCCACCGGGGGAGCAGTACTTC

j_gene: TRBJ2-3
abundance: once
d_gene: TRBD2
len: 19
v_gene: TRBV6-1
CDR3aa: CASSLGLAGVLQLADTQYF
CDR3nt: TGTGCCAGCAGTCTGGGACTAGCGGGAGTTTTGCAGTTAGCAGATACGCAGTATTTT

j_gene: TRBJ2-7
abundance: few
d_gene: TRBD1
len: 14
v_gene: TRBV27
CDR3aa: CASSTPGGSYEQYF
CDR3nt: TGTGCCAGCAGTACCCCAGGGGGCTCCTACGAGCAGTACTTC

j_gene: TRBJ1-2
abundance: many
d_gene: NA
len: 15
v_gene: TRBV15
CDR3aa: CATSRDSGVFYGYTF
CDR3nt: TGTGCCACCAGCAGAGATAGTGGAGTGTTCTATGGCTACACCTTC

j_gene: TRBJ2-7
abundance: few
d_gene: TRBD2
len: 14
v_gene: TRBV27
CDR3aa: CASRTSEASYEQYF
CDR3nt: TGTGCCAGCAGGACTAGCGAGGCGTCCTACGAGCAGTACTTC

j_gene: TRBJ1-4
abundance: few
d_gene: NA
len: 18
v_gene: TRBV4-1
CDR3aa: CASSQEEGRGATNEKLFF
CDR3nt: TGCGCCAGCAGCCAAGAGGAGGGGAGGGGCGCAACTAATGAAAAACTGTTTTTT

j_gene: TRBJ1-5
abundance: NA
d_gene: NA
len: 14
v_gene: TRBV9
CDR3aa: CASSVDGHNQPQHF
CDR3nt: TGTGCCAGCAGCGTAGATGGGCATAATCAGCCCCAGCATTTT